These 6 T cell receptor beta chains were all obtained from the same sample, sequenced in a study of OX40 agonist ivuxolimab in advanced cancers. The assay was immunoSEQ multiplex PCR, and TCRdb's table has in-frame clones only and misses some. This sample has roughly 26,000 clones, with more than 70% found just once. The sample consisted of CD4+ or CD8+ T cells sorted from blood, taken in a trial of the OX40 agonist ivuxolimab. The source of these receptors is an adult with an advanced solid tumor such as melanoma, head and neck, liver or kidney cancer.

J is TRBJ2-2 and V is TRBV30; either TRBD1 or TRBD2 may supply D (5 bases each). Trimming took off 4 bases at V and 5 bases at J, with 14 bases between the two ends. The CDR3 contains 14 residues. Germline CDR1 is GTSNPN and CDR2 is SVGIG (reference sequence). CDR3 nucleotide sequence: TGTGCCTGGATGACCGGGGCGATAACCGGGGAGCTGTTTTTT. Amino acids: CAWMTGAITGELFF.

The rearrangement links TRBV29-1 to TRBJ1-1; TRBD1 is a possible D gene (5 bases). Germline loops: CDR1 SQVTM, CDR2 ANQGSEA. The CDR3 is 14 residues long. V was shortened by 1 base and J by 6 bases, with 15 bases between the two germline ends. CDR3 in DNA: TGCAGCGTTGAAGGAGGGGTAACCGTCTCTGAAGCTTTCTTT. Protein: CSVEGGVTVSEAFF.

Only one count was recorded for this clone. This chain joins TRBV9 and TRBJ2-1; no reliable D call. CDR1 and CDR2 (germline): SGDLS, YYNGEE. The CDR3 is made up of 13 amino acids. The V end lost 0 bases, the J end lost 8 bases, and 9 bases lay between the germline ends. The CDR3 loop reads CASSVALADEQFF. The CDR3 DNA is TGTGCCAGCAGCGTAGCTTTAGCCGATGAGCAGTTCTTC.

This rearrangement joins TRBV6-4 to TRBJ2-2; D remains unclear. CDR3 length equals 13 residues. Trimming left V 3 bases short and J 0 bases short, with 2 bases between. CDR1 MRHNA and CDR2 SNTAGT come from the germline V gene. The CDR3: CASSDPNTGELFF. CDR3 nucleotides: TGTGCCAGCAGTGATCCGAACACCGGGGAGCTGTTTTTT.

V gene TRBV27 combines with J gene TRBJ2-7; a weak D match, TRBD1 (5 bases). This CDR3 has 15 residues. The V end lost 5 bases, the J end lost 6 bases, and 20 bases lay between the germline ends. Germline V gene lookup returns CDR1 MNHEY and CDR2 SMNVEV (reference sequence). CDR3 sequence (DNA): TGTGCCAGCAGTCGGGCTATAGAAGTTAGGGGCGAGCAGTACTTC. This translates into CASSRAIEVRGEQYF.

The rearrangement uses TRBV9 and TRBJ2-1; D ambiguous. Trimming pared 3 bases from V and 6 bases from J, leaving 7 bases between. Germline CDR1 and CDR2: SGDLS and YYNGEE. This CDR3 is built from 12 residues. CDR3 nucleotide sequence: TGTGCCAGCAGCGCAACCATCAATGAGCAGTTCTTC. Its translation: CASSATINEQFF.